These 26 T cell receptor beta chains were all obtained from the same sample, sequenced in a study of PD-1 blockade in classical Hodgkin lymphoma. Sample time point: cycle 4 day 1 (C4D1), after 6 weeks of nivolumab. Exposure to brentuximab vedotin varied, and each patient had relapsed following autologous stem cell transplantation. Some clones are missing from TCRdb's copy, which holds only in-frame ones; the method was immunoSEQ multiplex PCR. Of roughly 50,000 clones listed, around nine tenths are singletons. The specimen comprised peripheral blood mononuclear cells (PBMCs), sampled before the fourth cycle of nivolumab. Receptors were obtained from a human donor with classical Hodgkin lymphoma.

The chain carries TRBV6-1 and TRBJ2-3, with D possibly TRBD2 on 6 matching bases. V lost 2 bases to trimming and J lost 6 bases, with 18 bases between them. The CDR3 loop spans 16 amino acids. The germline V gene encodes CDR1 MNHNS and CDR2 SASEGT. CDR3 nucleotides: TGTGCCAGCAGTGAATGGCGGGATTACTCACAGGATACGCAGTATTTT. This translates into CASSEWRDYSQDTQYF.

The V and J genes are TRBV28 and TRBJ2-7, with 8 bases aligning to TRBD1. V lost 6 bases to trimming and J lost 4 bases; unmatched junction nucleotides: 11. The germline gives CDR1 MDHEN, CDR2 SYDVKM. The CDR3 extends over 15 amino acids. In DNA form, the CDR3 reads TGTGCCAGCAGCTATCTGCAGGGGGCCAGGTACGAGCAGTACTTC. This encodes CASSYLQGARYEQYF.

The gene calls are TRBV28 and TRBJ2-7; D could derive from TRBD1 or TRBD2 (5 bases each). The V end lost 4 bases, the J end lost 3 bases, and 10 bases lay between the germline ends. The CDR3 runs 13 residues. Germline lookup yields CDR1 MDHEN and CDR2 SYDVKM. As DNA, the CDR3 is TGTGCCAGCAGTTGGGACGGGTACTACGAGCAGTACTTC. It translates to CASSWDGYYEQYF.

The chain couples TRBV28 to TRBJ1-6, with 7 bases identical to TRBD1. Trimming removed 3 bases from V and 9 bases from J; junction bases left unmatched: 5. The V gene's germline CDR1 is MDHEN and CDR2 SYDVKM. The CDR3 extends over 14 amino acids. DNA of the CDR3: TGTGCCAGCAGTTTGACAGGGTCGGGTTCACCCCTCCACTTT. Translated: CASSLTGSGSPLHF.

For the CDR3, the DNA is TGTGCCAGCAGTTACTCGGGACAGTCGGAGACCCAGTACTTC. It translates to CASSYSGQSETQYF. V and J are TRBV6-6 and TRBJ2-5, with 7 bases matching TRBD1. The trim removed 0 bases at V and 5 bases at J, leaving 3 bases unmatched. The CDR3 has 14 residues. CDR1 MNHNY and CDR2 SVGAGI come from the germline V gene (reference sequence).

The gene calls are TRBV7-6 and TRBJ2-5; 10 nucleotides line up with TRBD2. The germline CDR1 and CDR2 sequences are SGHVS and FNYEAQ. Trimming removed 8 bases from V and 4 bases from J; junction bases left unmatched: 4. This CDR3 spans 13 amino acids. As DNA, the CDR3 is TGTGCCAGCGGGGCTAGCGGGAGAGAGACCCAGTACTTC. This gives the protein CASGASGRETQYF.

The chain carries TRBV27 and TRBJ2-3, with 10 nucleotides matching TRBD1. CDR3 size: 16 residues. With 4 bases clipped from V and 1 base from J, the junction kept 5 bases outside the gene matches. Germline assignment: CDR1 MNHEY and CDR2 SMNVEV (reference sequence). The CDR3 nucleotides are TGTGCCAGCAGTTACAGACAGGGGGCGGGCACAGATACGCAGTATTTT. It specifies CASSYRQGAGTDTQYF.

The rearrangement uses TRBV7-9 and TRBJ2-3, with 12 bases fitting TRBD2. The CDR3 is 18 residues long. Trimming at V came to 3 bases and at J to 0 bases, leaving 7 bases not matched to a gene. CDR1 is SEHNR, CDR2 FQNEAQ, per germline (reference sequence). The CDR3 DNA reads TGTGCCAGCAGCTTTGGGCGACTAGCGGGGGCCAGCACAGATACGCAGTATTTT. It specifies CASSFGRLAGASTDTQYF. The full variable domain, rest sourced from reference TRBV7-9 and TRBJ2-3, is DTGVSQNPRHKITKRGQNVTFRCDPISEHNRLYWYRQTLGQGPEFLTYFQNEAQLEKSRLLSDRFSAERPKGSFSTLEIQRTEQGDSAMYLCASSFGRLAGASTDTQYFGPGTRLTVL.

This chain links TRBV5-1 with TRBJ2-1, with 13 bases aligning to TRBD2. With V trimmed by 2 bases and J by 9 bases, 8 bases remained unmatched. Germline V lookup: CDR1 SGHRS, CDR2 YFSETQ. The CDR3 is 16 residues long. The CDR3 sequence is CASSFRTSGSIGEQFF. CDR3 nucleotide sequence: TGCGCCAGCAGCTTCCGGACTAGCGGGAGCATTGGTGAGCAGTTCTTC.

The chain uses TRBV5-1 and TRBJ2-1; 10 nucleotides agree with TRBD2. Germline CDR1 reads SGHRS; CDR2 reads YFSETQ. J was trimmed by 7 bases and V by 0 bases; bases with no gene match: 19. This CDR3 has 20 amino acids. As DNA, the CDR3 is TGCGCCAGCAGCTTGGTTTTGATGTTGTCAGGGCTAGCGGGAGAGAATGAGCAGTTCTTC. Amino acid sequence: CASSLVLMLSGLAGENEQFF.

The chain joins TRBV9 to TRBJ2-2; 7 bases fit TRBD1. The CDR3 contains 15 residues. Trimming took 0 bases from V and 5 from J; bases not matched to a gene: 4. Germline values: CDR1 SGDLS, CDR2 YYNGEE. The CDR3 DNA sequence: TGTGCCAGCAGCGTAGGGACAGGTGGGACCGGGGAGCTGTTTTTT. Its protein is CASSVGTGGTGELFF.

V and J are TRBV5-1 and TRBJ1-1; tentative D call: TRBD1 (5 bases). This CDR3 spans 15 amino acids. CDR1 and CDR2 (germline): SGHRS, YFSETQ. Trimming left V 0 bases short and J 2 bases short, with 11 bases between. The CDR3: CASSLGQIQNTEAFF. CDR3 DNA: TGCGCCAGCAGCTTGGGACAGATCCAAAACACTGAAGCTTTCTTT.

This chain joins TRBV9 and TRBJ2-5, with D possibly TRBD2 on 7 matching bases. Germline CDR1 and CDR2: SGDLS and YYNGEE. V gave up 0 bases and J gave up 4 bases, with 16 bases separating them. The CDR3 runs to 16 residues. The CDR3 loop is CASSVGGGGWGETQYF. The CDR3 bases are TGTGCCAGCAGCGTAGGAGGGGGAGGGTGGGGAGAGACCCAGTACTTC.

The chain is built from TRBV27 and TRBJ2-3; D is possibly TRBD2 (5 bases). This CDR3 is built from 12 residues. V was trimmed by 5 bases and J by 3 bases, leaving 6 bases between them. Germline V CDR1 and CDR2: MNHEY, SMNVEV (reference sequence). The CDR3 spells CASSRRTDTQYF. The CDR3, as DNA: TGTGCCAGCAGTAGGAGGACAGATACGCAGTATTTT.

Turning to this clone: Compared with germline, one end of the junction differs, possibly owing to a read error. The chain is built from TRBV5-6 and TRBJ2-7; no reliable D call. Germline V CDR1 and CDR2: SGHDT, YYEEEE. This CDR3 spans 12 amino acids. The CDR3 spells CASSLADGEEYF. The CDR3, as DNA: TGTGCCAGCAGCTTGGCCGATGGCGAGGAGTACTTC.

V and J are TRBV19 and TRBJ2-7, with 10 bases aligning to TRBD1. Germline CDR1 LNHDA, CDR2 SQIVND (reference sequence). The V segment lost 5 bases and the J segment 1 base; nucleotides outside the gene matches: 8. This CDR3 contains 16 residues. CDR3 coding DNA: TGTGCCAGTAGTCCGCCCGGGACAGGGGCTTCCTACGAGCAGTACTTC. Amino acids: CASSPPGTGASYEQYF.

The rearrangement links TRBV11-2 to TRBJ2-5, with 8 nucleotides matching TRBD1. The length of the CDR3 is 15 residues. From germline, CDR1 is SGHAT and CDR2 FQNNGV. The V gene end was trimmed by 6 bases and the J gene end by 1 base; junction bases not matched to a gene: 7. CDR3: CASSFGQGRQETQYF. As DNA, the CDR3 is TGTGCCAGCAGTTTCGGACAGGGCCGCCAAGAGACCCAGTACTTC.

The chain is built from TRBV5-8 and TRBJ2-7; TRBD2 agrees at 7 bases. J gave up 5 bases and V 4 bases, and 15 bases lay outside the gene matches. The germline CDR1 and CDR2 sequences are SGHTS and YDEGEE. The CDR3 runs 16 residues. CDR3 sequence reads: CASSGRSSSGFHEQYF. The CDR3 DNA reads TGTGCCAGCAGCGGACGGAGTTCTAGCGGCTTCCACGAGCAGTACTTC. Looking up the rest from reference TRBV5-8 and TRBJ2-7 gives the full variable domain: EAGVTQSPTHLIKTRGQQATLRCSPISGHTSVYWYQQALGLGLQFLLWYDEGEERNRGNFPPRFSGRQFPNYSSELNVNALELEDSALYLCASSGRSSSGFHEQYFGPGTRLTVT.

The chain is built from TRBV19 and TRBJ1-5; TRBD1 matches at 7 bases. Germline V CDR1 and CDR2: LNHDA, SQIVND (reference sequence). The V gene end was trimmed by 4 bases and the J gene end by 2 bases; junction bases not matched to a gene: 8. CDR3 length: 16 amino acids. The CDR3, as DNA: TGTGCCAGTAGTACGCCCCGACAGGGCGGCAATCAGCCCCAGCATTTT. Amino acids: CASSTPRQGGNQPQHF.

The J gene is TRBJ1-1, the V gene TRBV9; D is possibly TRBD1 (5 bases). The CDR3 extends over 13 amino acids. V lost 4 bases and J 3 bases, leaving 10 bases between the germline ends. Germline values: CDR1 SGDLS, CDR2 YYNGEE. The CDR3 coding sequence is TGTGCCAGCAGCTTGCAGGGTTACACTGAAGCTTTCTTT. The encoded protein is CASSLQGYTEAFF.

The gene calls are TRBV4-3 and TRBJ1-5; tentatively, D is TRBD1 (5 bases). Germline V lookup: CDR1 LGHNA, CDR2 YSLEER. The CDR3 extends over 15 amino acids. V dropped 0 bases and J dropped 4 bases, with 10 bases sitting between them. The CDR3 is CASSQEAGPNQPQHF. The CDR3 coding sequence is TGCGCCAGCAGCCAAGAAGCAGGGCCGAATCAGCCCCAGCATTTT.

The rearrangement uses TRBV7-2 and TRBJ2-6, with 7 bases matching TRBD2. The CDR3 consists of 17 residues. The J segment lost 0 bases and the V segment lost 1 base, leaving 3 bases of the junction unmatched. CDR1 SGHTA and CDR2 FQGNSA come from the germline V gene. The CDR3 loop is CASSLGSGGSGANVLTF. DNA for the CDR3: TGTGCCAGCAGCTTAGGTTCGGGGGGCTCTGGGGCCAACGTCCTGACTTTC.

This chain joins TRBV9 and TRBJ2-7, with D perhaps assigned TRBD1 or TRBD2 (5 bases each). The V gene's germline CDR1 is SGDLS and CDR2 YYNGEE. Trimming stripped 0 bases from V and 0 bases from J, with 10 bases between. CDR3 length equals 15 residues. The DNA for the CDR3 is TGTGCCAGCAGCGTAGGGGCAGGGAGCTCCTACGAGCAGTACTTC. This codes for CASSVGAGSSYEQYF.

V usage is TRBV7-6 and J usage is TRBJ2-7; tentative D call: TRBD1 (6 bases). The V gene's germline CDR1 is SGHVS and CDR2 FNYEAQ. V lost 5 bases and J lost 1, with 15 bases in between. The CDR3 contains 15 residues. The CDR3 loop reads CASSPLRDISYEQYF. The CDR3 bases are TGTGCCAGCAGCCCCCTCCGGGACATATCCTACGAGCAGTACTTC.

The DNA for the CDR3 is TGTGCCAGCAGTTTATGGGCAGGGGGCGATTATGGCTACACCTTC. Protein: CASSLWAGGDYGYTF. This chain uses TRBV27 with TRBJ1-2; TRBD1 matches 8 bases. The CDR3 sequence is 15 residues long. The V segment lost 1 base and the J segment 5 bases; nucleotides outside the gene matches: 6. Germline lookup yields CDR1 MNHEY and CDR2 SMNVEV (reference sequence).

The chain is built from TRBV7-6 and TRBJ2-1; 12 nucleotides match TRBD2. CDR1 and CDR2 from the germline V gene are SGHVS and FNYEAQ. The CDR3 extends over 15 amino acids. With 5 bases clipped from V and 8 bases from J, the junction kept 7 bases outside the gene matches. CDR3: CASSKLAGGVDEQFF. CDR3 bases: TGTGCCAGCAGCAAACTAGCGGGAGGTGTAGATGAGCAGTTCTTC.